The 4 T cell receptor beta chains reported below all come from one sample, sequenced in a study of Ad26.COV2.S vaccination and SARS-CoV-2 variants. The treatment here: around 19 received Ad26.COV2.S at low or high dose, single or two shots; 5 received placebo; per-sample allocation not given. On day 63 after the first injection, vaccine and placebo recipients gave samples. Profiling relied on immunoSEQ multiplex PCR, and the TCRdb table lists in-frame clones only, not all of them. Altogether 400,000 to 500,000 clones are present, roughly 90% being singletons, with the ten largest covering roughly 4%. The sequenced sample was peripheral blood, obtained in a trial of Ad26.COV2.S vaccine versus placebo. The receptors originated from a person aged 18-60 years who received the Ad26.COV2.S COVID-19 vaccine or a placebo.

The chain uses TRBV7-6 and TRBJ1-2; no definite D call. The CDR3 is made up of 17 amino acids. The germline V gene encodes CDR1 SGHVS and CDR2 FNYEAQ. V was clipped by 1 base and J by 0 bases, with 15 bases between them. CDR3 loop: CASSLGPRAASNYGYTF. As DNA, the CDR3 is TGTGCCAGCAGCTTAGGTCCACGGGCAGCGTCTAACTATGGCTACACCTTC.

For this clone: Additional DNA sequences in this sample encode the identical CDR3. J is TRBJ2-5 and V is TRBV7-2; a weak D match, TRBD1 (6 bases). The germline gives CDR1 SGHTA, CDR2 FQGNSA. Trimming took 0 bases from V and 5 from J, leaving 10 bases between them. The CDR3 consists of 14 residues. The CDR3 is CASSLAGGWETQYF. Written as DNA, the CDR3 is TGTGCCAGCAGCTTAGCAGGGGGTTGGGAGACCCAGTACTTC.

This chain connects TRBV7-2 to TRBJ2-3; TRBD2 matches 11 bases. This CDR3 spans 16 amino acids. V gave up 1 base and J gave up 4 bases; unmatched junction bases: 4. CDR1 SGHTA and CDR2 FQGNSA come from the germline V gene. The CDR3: CASSLDLAGGPDTQYF. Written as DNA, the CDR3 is TGTGCCAGCAGCTTAGATCTAGCGGGGGGTCCAGATACGCAGTATTTT. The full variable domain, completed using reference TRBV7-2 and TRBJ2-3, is GAGVSQSPSNKVTEKGKDVELRCDPISGHTALYWYRQSLGQGLEFLIYFQGNSAPDKSGLPSDRFSAERTGGSVSTLTIQRTQQEDSAVYLCASSLDLAGGPDTQYFGPGTRLTVL.

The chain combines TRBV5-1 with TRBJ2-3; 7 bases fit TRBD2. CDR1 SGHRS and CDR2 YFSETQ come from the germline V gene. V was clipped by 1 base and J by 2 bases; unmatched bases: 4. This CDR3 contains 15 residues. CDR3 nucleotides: TGCGCCAGCAGCTTGTTTAGCGGGCCCACAGATACGCAGTATTTT. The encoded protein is CASSLFSGPTDTQYF.